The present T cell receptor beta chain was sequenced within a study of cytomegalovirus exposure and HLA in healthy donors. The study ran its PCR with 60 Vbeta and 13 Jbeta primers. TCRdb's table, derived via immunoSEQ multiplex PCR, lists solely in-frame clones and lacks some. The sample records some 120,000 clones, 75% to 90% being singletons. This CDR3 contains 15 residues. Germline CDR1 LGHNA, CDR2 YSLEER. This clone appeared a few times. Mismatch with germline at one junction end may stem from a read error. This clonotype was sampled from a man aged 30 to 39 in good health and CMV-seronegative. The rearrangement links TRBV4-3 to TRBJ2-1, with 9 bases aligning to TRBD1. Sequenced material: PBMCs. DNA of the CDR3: TGCGCCAGCAGCCCTGGGACAGGGTCCTCCAATGAGCAGTTCTTC. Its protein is CASSPGTGSSNEQFF.